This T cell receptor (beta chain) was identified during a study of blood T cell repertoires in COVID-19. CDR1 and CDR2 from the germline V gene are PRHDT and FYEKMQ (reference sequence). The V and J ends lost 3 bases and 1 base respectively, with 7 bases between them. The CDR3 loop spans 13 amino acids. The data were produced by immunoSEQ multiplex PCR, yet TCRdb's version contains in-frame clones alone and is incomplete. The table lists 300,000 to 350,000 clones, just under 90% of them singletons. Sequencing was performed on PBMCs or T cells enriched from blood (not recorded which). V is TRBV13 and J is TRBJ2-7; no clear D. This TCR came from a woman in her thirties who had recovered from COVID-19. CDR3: CASSFRASYEQYF. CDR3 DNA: TGTGCCAGCAGCTTTCGAGCTTCCTACGAGCAGTACTTC. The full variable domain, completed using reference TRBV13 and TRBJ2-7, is AAGVIQSPRHLIKEKRETATLKCYPIPRHDTVYWYQQGPGQDPQFLISFYEKMQSDKGSIPDRFSAQQFSDYHSELNMSSLELGDSALYFCASSFRASYEQYFGPGTRLTVT.